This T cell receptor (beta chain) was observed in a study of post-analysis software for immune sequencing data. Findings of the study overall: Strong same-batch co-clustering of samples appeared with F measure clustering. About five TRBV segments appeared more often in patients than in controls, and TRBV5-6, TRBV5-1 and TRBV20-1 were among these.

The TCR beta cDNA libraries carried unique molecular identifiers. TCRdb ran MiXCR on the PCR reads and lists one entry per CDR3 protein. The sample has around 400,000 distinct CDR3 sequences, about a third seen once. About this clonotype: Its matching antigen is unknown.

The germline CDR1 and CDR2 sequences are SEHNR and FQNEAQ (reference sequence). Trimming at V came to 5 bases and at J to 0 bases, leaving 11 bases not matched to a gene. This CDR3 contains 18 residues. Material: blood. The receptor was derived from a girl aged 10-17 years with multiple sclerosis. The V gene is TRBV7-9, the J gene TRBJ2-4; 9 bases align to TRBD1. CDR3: CASSAFGTGILAKNIQYF. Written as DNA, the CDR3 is TGTGCCAGCAGCGCATTCGGGACAGGGATCCTAGCCAAAAACATTCAGTACTTC.